This T cell receptor (beta chain) was sequenced in a study of blood T cell repertoires in COVID-19. Study information: The study drew acute and convalescent COVID-19 samples from the United States, Italy and Spain. The cDNA or gDNA used as material had been derived from T cells, B-cell-depleted T cells, or PBMCs.

Per the study methods: Researchers report that nucleated cell counts were estimated from reference gene primer amplification. Only in-frame clones appear in the TCRdb table, and some are missing; sequencing was by immunoSEQ multiplex PCR. V, J and clone size are those of that table, while D and trimming were read from the DNA. The sample has some 230,000 clones, around 84% seen once. Trimming removed 1 base from V and 0 bases from J; junction bases left unmatched: 4. The CDR3 covers 16 residues. CDR1 and CDR2 from the germline V gene are MGHRA and YSYEKL. The gene calls are TRBV4-1 and TRBJ1-1; 8 bases fit TRBD1. The clonotype was recovered from a woman in her fifties or sixties who had recovered from COVID-19. Material: peripheral blood. The chain's CDR3 is CASSQARQGMNTEAFF. Written as DNA, the CDR3 is TGCGCCAGCAGCCAAGCCCGACAGGGGATGAACACTGAAGCTTTCTTT.